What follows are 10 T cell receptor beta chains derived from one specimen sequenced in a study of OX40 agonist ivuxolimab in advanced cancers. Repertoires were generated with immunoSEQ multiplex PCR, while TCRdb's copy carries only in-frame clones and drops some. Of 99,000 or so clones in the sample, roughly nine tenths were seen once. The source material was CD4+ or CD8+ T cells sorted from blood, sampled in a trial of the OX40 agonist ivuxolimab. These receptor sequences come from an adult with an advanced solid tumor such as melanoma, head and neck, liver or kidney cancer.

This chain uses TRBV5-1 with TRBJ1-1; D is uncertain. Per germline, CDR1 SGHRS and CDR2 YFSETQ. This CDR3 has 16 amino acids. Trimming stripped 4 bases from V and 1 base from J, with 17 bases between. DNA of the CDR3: TGCGCCAGCAGCCGTAGTGGGTGGGCAAGGAACACTGAAGCTTTCTTT. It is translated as CASSRSGWARNTEAFF.

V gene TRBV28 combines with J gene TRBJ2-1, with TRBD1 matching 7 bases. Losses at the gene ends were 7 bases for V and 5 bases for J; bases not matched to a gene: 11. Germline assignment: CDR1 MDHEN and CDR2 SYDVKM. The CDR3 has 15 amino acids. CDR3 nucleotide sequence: TGTGCCAGCACCCCAACCAGGGGGTTGAACAATGAGCAGTTCTTC. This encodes CASTPTRGLNNEQFF.

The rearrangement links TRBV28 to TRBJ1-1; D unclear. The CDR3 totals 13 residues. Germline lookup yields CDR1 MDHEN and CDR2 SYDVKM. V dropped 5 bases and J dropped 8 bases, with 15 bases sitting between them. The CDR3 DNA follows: TGTGCCAGCAGTACTTCTATTAGGGAGGAAGCTTTCTTT. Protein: CASSTSIREEAFF.

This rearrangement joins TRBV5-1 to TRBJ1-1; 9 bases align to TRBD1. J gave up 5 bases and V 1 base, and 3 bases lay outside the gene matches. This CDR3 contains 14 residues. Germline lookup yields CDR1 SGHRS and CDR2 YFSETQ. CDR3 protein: CASSLTGGVTEAFF. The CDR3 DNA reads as TGCGCCAGCAGCTTGACAGGGGGCGTAACTGAAGCTTTCTTT.

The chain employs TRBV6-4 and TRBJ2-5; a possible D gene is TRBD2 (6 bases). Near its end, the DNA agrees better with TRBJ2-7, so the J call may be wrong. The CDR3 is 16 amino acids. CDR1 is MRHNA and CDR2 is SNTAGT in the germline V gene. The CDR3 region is CASSDSIRGSSYEQYF. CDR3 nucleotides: TGTGCCAGCAGTGACTCCATACGGGGGAGCTCCTACGAGCAGTACTTC.

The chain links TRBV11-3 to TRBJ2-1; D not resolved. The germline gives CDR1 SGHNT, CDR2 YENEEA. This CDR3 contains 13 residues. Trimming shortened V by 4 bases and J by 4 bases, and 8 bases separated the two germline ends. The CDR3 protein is CASSYDGYNEQFF. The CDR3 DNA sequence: TGTGCCAGCAGCTACGACGGATACAATGAGCAGTTCTTC. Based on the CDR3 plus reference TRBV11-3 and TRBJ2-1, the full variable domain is EAGVVQSPRYKIIEKKQPVAFWCNPISGHNTLYWYLQNLGQGPELLIRYENEEAVDDSQLPKDRFSAERLKGVDSTLKIQPAELGDSAVYLCASSYDGYNEQFFGPGTRLTVL.

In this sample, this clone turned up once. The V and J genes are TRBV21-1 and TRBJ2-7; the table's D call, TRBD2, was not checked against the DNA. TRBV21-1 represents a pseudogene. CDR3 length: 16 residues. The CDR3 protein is CASSNGASGSSYEQYF. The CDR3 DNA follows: TGTGCCAGCAGCAACGGGGCTAGCGGGAGCTCCTACGAGCAGTACTTC.

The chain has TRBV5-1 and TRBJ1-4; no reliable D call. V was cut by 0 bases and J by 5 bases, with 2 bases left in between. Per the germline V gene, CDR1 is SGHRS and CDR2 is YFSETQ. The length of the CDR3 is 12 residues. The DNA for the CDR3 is TGCGCCAGCAGCTTGGGGAATGAAAAACTGTTTTTT. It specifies CASSLGNEKLFF.

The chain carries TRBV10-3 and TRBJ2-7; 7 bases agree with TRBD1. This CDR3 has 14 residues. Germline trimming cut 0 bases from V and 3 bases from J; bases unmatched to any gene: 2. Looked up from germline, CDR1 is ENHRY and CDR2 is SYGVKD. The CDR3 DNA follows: TGTGCCATCAGTGAGTCTCGGGACAGCTACGAGCAGTACTTC. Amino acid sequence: CAISESRDSYEQYF.

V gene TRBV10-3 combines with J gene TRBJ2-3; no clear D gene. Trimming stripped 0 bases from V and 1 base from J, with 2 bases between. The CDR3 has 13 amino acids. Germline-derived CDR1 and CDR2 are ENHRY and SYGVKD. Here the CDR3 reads CAISESGTDTQYF. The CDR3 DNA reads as TGTGCCATCAGTGAGTCGGGCACAGATACGCAGTATTTT.